The subject of this entry is one TCR beta chain. What it binds is not known. The source of the sample is a study of STAT5B mutations in CD4+ large granular lymphocyte leukemia. Study-level points and caveats: Without putative leukemic clones, patient CD4-sorted repertoires remained more clonal than healthy CD4+ repertoires. Top patient clones used TRBV06 genes more often: 8/27 versus 2/35 in controls.

Some clones are missing from TCRdb's copy, which holds only in-frame ones; the method was immunoSEQ multiplex PCR. The data hold approximately 35,000 clones, with roughly 82% observed a single time. Germline CDR1 and CDR2: SNHLY and FYNNEI. The CDR3 has 14 amino acids. V lost 6 bases to trimming and J lost 2 bases; unmatched junction nucleotides: 5. The receptor comes from a human donor in good health. The rearrangement joins TRBV2 to TRBJ2-7; 9 positions match TRBD1. Sample: CD4+ T cells from blood buffy coats. DNA of the CDR3: TGTGCCAGCAGACCGGGACAGGGACCCTACGAGCAGTACTTC. Residues: CASRPGQGPYEQYF.